This TCR beta chain was identified during a study of CD8 T cells in Susac syndrome (dated by TCRdb to about 2019). Some background on the complete study: The study used repertoire sequencing to test whether antigen drove CD8+ T cell activation and differentiation in Susac syndrome.

What the authors observed across the whole study: The number of individuals in the TCR sequencing and HLA analysis was acknowledged as relatively small.

V is clipped by 3 bases and J by 3 bases, and the sequence between their germline boundaries is 15 bases long. CDR1 is given as LGHDT and CDR2 as YNNKEL, both from the germline V gene (reference sequence). Measured from the cysteine to the phenylalanine, the CDR3 is 16 residues long. The CDR3 DNA has 48 bases and is translated from base 1. Concerning this clonotype: It has no known antigen specificity. No much larger clonotype is one base removed from it; base qualities were not supplied.

Peripheral blood CD8+ and CD4+ T cells from healthy donors, Susac syndrome patients and multiple sclerosis patients were profiled using high-throughput TCR beta sequencing. Multiple sclerosis controls were treatment-naive patients with stable or active relapsing-remitting disease fulfilling revised McDonald criteria. CD8+ TEMRA cells were enriched by FACS, while bulk CD8+ and CD4+ T cells were purified by magnetic negative isolation. Blood was drawn into EDTA tubes, processed within 24 hours, and PBMCs were isolated by density gradient centrifugation. PBMCs intended for TCR sequencing were cryopreserved in liquid nitrogen and were subsequently thawed in a 37 degrees C water bath. A purity of at least 90% was achieved for sorted or isolated CD4+, CD8+ and CD8+ TEMRA cells. RNA was extracted with the RNeasy kit and roughly 0.45 to 1 ug was reverse transcribed using random hexamers. The immunoSEQ multiplex PCR assay, which covers 54 Vbeta and 13 Jbeta segments, was used to amplify TCR beta CDR3 regions. Bias from PCR amplification was corrected by using a synthetic template baseline for primer optimization and for computational correction. The original methods were these. Reads were assigned to V, D and J genes according to IMGT and analyzed in immunoSEQ Analyzer, with only productive sequences retained. Clonality was calculated as one minus the Shannon entropy normalized by log2 of the number of productive unique sequences. For each patient and control, public and private clones were evaluated among the 100 most prevalent clones. Clones were defined as Susac-specific when absent from the healthy and MS cohorts, from 1052 published viral clones and from other ImmuneACCESS disease sequences. TCRdb's own reprocessing of the public reads used fastp at Q25 and MiXCR and kept productive beta chains. When rows share a CDR3 protein, they turn into one entry using the most common DNA and genes. Clone size and V and J calls follow TCRdb, not the original study. The sample table shows hundreds of thousands of distinct CDR3 sequences, and around 95% are seen once. The top ten clones comprise about 0.088% of the sample.

The V gene is TRBV3-1 and the J gene is TRBJ2-1, and possibly TRBD2, on 5 matching bases. What was sequenced was CD4+ T cells from PBMCs. The sequence was obtained from a human donor with multiple sclerosis. CDR3 reads: CASSHKGGRHYNEQFF. The bases are TGTGCCAGCAGCCACAAGGGCGGGCGCCACTACAATGAGCAGTTCTTC.